One sample yielded the 30 T cell receptor beta chains listed below, sequenced in a study of T-cell reconstitution after alpha-beta-depleted transplantation in children. As it was prepared, the TCRbeta library received unique molecular identifiers. From the PCR reads, TCRdb called clonotypes with MiXCR, one entry per CDR3 protein. The profile covers around 680,000 distinct CDR3 sequences, with approximately 15% appearing a single time and 0.8% to 1.1% taken by the ten largest. The sample consisted of PBMCs from the stem cell graft donor, taken from the stem cell graft. The receptors come from a human donor who donated a stem cell graft to a child with acute myeloid leukemia.

This clonotype was found a few times. This chain connects TRBV7-6 to TRBJ2-5; possibly TRBD2 for D (5 bases). The germline gives CDR1 SGHVS, CDR2 FNYEAQ. The CDR3 has 13 amino acids. The V gene lost 2 bases and the J gene lost 5 bases, with 9 bases spanning the gap. The CDR3 sequence: CASSLPTGETQYF. CDR3 nucleotide sequence: TGTGCCAGCAGCTTACCGACGGGGGAGACCCAGTACTTC. The whole variable domain, remainder taken from reference TRBV7-6 and TRBJ2-5, is GAGVSQSPRYKVTKRGQDVALRCDPISGHVSLYWYRQALGQGPEFLTYFNYEAQQDKSGLPNDRFSAERPEGSISTLTIQRTEQRDSAMYRCASSLPTGETQYFGPGTRLLVL.

V gene TRBV5-1 combines with J gene TRBJ1-1; tentative D call: TRBD1 (6 bases). From germline, CDR1 is SGHRS and CDR2 YFSETQ. This CDR3 is built from 15 residues. V lost 0 bases to trimming and J lost 4 bases, with 13 bases between them. CDR3 sequence (DNA): TGCGCCAGCAGCTTGGAAGGGGGGCCGAGCACTGAAGCTTTCTTT. Its protein is CASSLEGGPSTEAFF.

The V and J genes are TRBV7-2 and TRBJ1-4, with D unresolved. The CDR3 loop spans 15 amino acids. Per the germline V gene, CDR1 is SGHTA and CDR2 is FQGNSA. Trimming removed 3 bases from V and 0 bases from J, with 8 bases in between. CDR3 nucleotide sequence: TGTGCCAGCAGCTTTCCGCCGACAACTAATGAAAAACTGTTTTTT. Residues: CASSFPPTTNEKLFF. The whole variable domain, remainder taken from reference TRBV7-2 and TRBJ1-4, is GAGVSQSPSNKVTEKGKDVELRCDPISGHTALYWYRQSLGQGLEFLIYFQGNSAPDKSGLPSDRFSAERTGGSVSTLTIQRTQQEDSAVYLCASSFPPTTNEKLFFGSGTQLSVL.

Here the CDR3 DNA reads TGCAGTGCTAGAACACGTTACACTGAAGCTTTCTTT. This gives the protein CSARTRYTEAFF. V gene TRBV20-1 combines with J gene TRBJ1-1; no reliable D call. CDR3 size: 12 residues. Germline V gene sequence: CDR1 DFQATT, CDR2 SNEGSKA (reference sequence). The V and J ends lost 2 bases and 3 bases respectively, with 7 bases between them.

This clonotype was seen a few times. The chain recombines TRBV11-1 with TRBJ2-3; 7 nucleotides line up with TRBD2. The CDR3 sequence is 16 residues long. V shed 5 bases and J 4 bases; nucleotides not matched to a gene: 12. CDR1 and CDR2 from the germline V gene are SGHAT and FQDESV (reference sequence). The CDR3 here is CASSPTGGLRPDTQYF. CDR3 in DNA: TGTGCCAGCAGCCCCACGGGGGGTCTTAGACCAGATACGCAGTATTTT.

The rearrangement uses TRBV24-1 and TRBJ2-3, with D possibly TRBD2 on 6 matching bases. Germline lookup yields CDR1 KGHDR and CDR2 SFDVKD. The CDR3 loop spans 13 amino acids. V lost 5 bases and J 1 base, leaving 6 bases between the germline ends. The CDR3 reads CATSGGGTDTQYF. The CDR3, as DNA: TGTGCCACCAGTGGGGGGGGCACAGATACGCAGTATTTT.

The chain combines TRBV5-1 with TRBJ2-1; 10 nucleotides match TRBD2. CDR3 size: 15 residues. Losses at the gene ends were 6 bases for V and 3 bases for J; bases not matched to a gene: 6. Germline V CDR1 and CDR2: SGHRS, YFSETQ. The CDR3 region has the DNA TGCGCCAGCACGTGGACTAGCGGCGACTACAATGAGCAGTTCTTC. Protein product: CASTWTSGDYNEQFF. The whole variable domain, filled in from reference TRBV5-1 and TRBJ2-1, reads KAGVTQTPRYLIKTRGQQVTLSCSPISGHRSVSWYQQTPGQGLQFLFEYFSETQRNKGNFPGRFSGRQFSNSRSEMNVSTLELGDSALYLCASTWTSGDYNEQFFGPGTRLTVL.

The V call is TRBV7-2, the J call TRBJ1-5, with D perhaps TRBD1 (6 bases). CDR1 and CDR2 (germline): SGHTA, FQGNSA. This CDR3 region has 15 residues. Here the CDR3 DNA reads TGTGCTACTGCGAGGGGGGATTATAGCAATCAGCCCCAGCATTTT. Translation: CATARGDYSNQPQHF.

V is TRBV7-8 and J is TRBJ2-7, with TRBD1 as a possible D gene (6 bases). This CDR3 is 13 amino acids long. V gave up 2 bases and J gave up 2 bases, with 7 bases separating them. The germline CDR1 and CDR2 sequences are SGHVS and FQNEAQ. In DNA, the CDR3 is TGTGCCAGCAGCTTATGGGACACCTACGAGCAGTACTTC. Its translation is CASSLWDTYEQYF. The full variable domain, rest sourced from reference TRBV7-8 and TRBJ2-7, is GAGVSQSPRYKVAKRGQDVALRCDPISGHVSLFWYQQALGQGPEFLTYFQNEAQLDKSGLPSDRFFAERPEGSVSTLKIQRTQQEDSAVYLCASSLWDTYEQYFGPGTRLTVT.

In this sample, this clonotype turned up many times. The chain links TRBV20-1 to TRBJ1-1; D not resolved. The V end was cut by 3 bases, the J end by 1 base, with 9 bases between. Germline loops: CDR1 DFQATT, CDR2 SNEGSKA (reference sequence). The CDR3 totals 13 residues. The chain's CDR3 is CSASFNRNTEAFF. The CDR3 coding sequence is TGCAGTGCTAGTTTCAATCGGAACACTGAAGCTTTCTTT.

This clonotype was observed many times. This chain joins TRBV20-1 and TRBJ2-1, with TRBD1 matching over 10 bases. V lost 1 base and J lost 6; bases outside the gene matches: 6. Germline values: CDR1 DFQATT, CDR2 SNEGSKA (reference sequence). CDR3 length equals 15 residues. CDR3 loop: CSARGRDRGFNEQFF. The CDR3 bases are TGCAGTGCTAGAGGCCGGGACAGGGGTTTCAATGAGCAGTTCTTC.

This clonotype was observed many times. The gene calls are TRBV13 and TRBJ2-3; D perhaps matches TRBD2 (6 bases). The V and J ends lost 5 bases and 2 bases respectively, with 11 bases between them. This CDR3 is built from 14 residues. Germline CDR1 PRHDT, CDR2 FYEKMQ (reference sequence). CDR3 sequence reads: CASSHSGSTDTQYF. The CDR3 region has the DNA TGTGCCAGCAGCCATAGCGGTTCCACAGATACGCAGTATTTT.

Comment on this clonotype: Being one base from a much bigger clone, this may be a read error. This rearrangement joins TRBV20-1 to TRBJ2-1, with unresolved D. V lost 7 bases and J 9 bases, leaving 4 bases between the germline ends. The CDR3 totals 8 residues. Germline CDR1 reads DFQATT; CDR2 reads SNEGSKA (reference sequence). The CDR3 reads CSDSEQFF. The CDR3, as DNA: TGCAGTGACAGTGAGCAGTTCTTC.

This clonotype was seen ten or more times. The CDR3 is CASSFRTGEYNEQFF. DNA for the CDR3: TGTGCCAGCAGTTTTAGGACAGGAGAATACAATGAGCAGTTCTTC. This rearrangement joins TRBV12-3 or TRBV12-4 to TRBJ2-1; TRBD1 agrees at 7 bases. Losses at the gene ends were 3 bases for V and 4 bases for J; bases not matched to a gene: 6. The CDR3 runs to 15 residues.

The chain combines TRBV16 with TRBJ2-1; 8 nucleotides line up with TRBD1. Germline V gene data show CDR1 as KGHSY and CDR2 as FQNENV. This CDR3 region has 16 residues. After removal of 0 bases from V and 3 bases from J, the junction contained 4 bases not matched to a gene. CDR3 residues: CASSQSRTGLYNEQFF. The CDR3 DNA reads TGTGCCAGCAGCCAATCCAGGACAGGGCTCTACAATGAGCAGTTCTTC.

This clonotype has more than one count but fewer than ten. The chain is built from TRBV20-1 and TRBJ1-5; TRBD1 matches 10 bases. The CDR3 is 13 residues long. Germline assignment: CDR1 DFQATT and CDR2 SNEGSKA (reference sequence). The ends lost 6 bases at V and 7 bases at J; junction bases unmatched: 6. The CDR3: CSAQDRGYQPQHF. The CDR3 nucleotides read TGCAGTGCCCAGGACAGGGGGTACCAGCCCCAGCATTTT.

Only a few counts were recorded for this clonotype. The J gene is TRBJ1-5, the V gene TRBV15; weak D call: TRBD1 (6 bases). Between the trimmed V and J ends, which lost 5 bases and 2 bases, there was a span of 19 bases. Looked up from germline, CDR1 is LNHNV and CDR2 is YYDKDF (reference sequence). The CDR3 loop spans 17 amino acids. CDR3 residues: CATSGTPGQGRNQPQHF. In DNA, the CDR3 is TGTGCCACCAGCGGGACACCGGGACAAGGACGCAATCAGCCCCAGCATTTT.

This clonotype was observed at least ten times. The gene calls are TRBV12-3 or TRBV12-4 and TRBJ1-1; D might be TRBD1 (6 bases). This CDR3 region has 13 residues. Between the trimmed V and J ends, which lost 9 bases and 1 base, there was a span of 12 bases. The CDR3 DNA follows: TGTGCCAGTATACAGGGTTCGAACACTGAAGCTTTCTTT. It codes for CASIQGSNTEAFF.

The CDR3 nucleotides are TGTGCCTGGAGGGGGGGCACCATATATTTT. Translated, it gives CAWRGGTIYF. The chain recombines TRBV30 with TRBJ1-3; D perhaps matches TRBD1 (5 bases). The CDR3 totals 10 residues. V dropped 3 bases and J dropped 9 bases, with 6 bases sitting between them. The germline V gene encodes CDR1 GTSNPN and CDR2 SVGIG (reference sequence).

This clonotype came up a few times. The V and J genes are TRBV7-2 and TRBJ2-7; D is perhaps TRBD1 (6 bases). With 2 bases removed from V and 6 bases from J, the gap between germline ends came to 14 bases. The CDR3 runs 14 residues. Looked up from germline, CDR1 is SGHTA and CDR2 is FQGNSA. CDR3: CASSLLPGQTEQYF. CDR3 in DNA: TGTGCCAGCAGCTTACTGCCCGGACAGACCGAGCAGTACTTC.

Of note for this clonotype: A much larger clone differs from this one at a single base, so this may be a read error. V and J are TRBV12-3 or TRBV12-4 and TRBJ1-1; perhaps TRBD1 as D (5 bases). V was trimmed by 7 bases and J by 0 bases, leaving 15 bases between them. There are 15 residues in the CDR3. The CDR3 loop is CASNPPGTMNTEAFF. The CDR3 nucleotides read TGTGCCAGCAACCCCCCTGGGACGATGAACACTGAAGCTTTCTTT.

This clonotype was counted ten times or more. The chain links TRBV20-1 to TRBJ1-4; no clear D. CDR3 length: 11 residues. Per the germline V gene, CDR1 is DFQATT and CDR2 is SNEGSKA (reference sequence). V was clipped by 3 bases and J by 8 bases, with 7 bases between them. CDR3 amino acids: CSASIGEKLFF. For the CDR3, the DNA is TGCAGTGCTAGTATAGGCGAAAAACTGTTTTTT.

This clonotype was observed a few times. The chain employs TRBV5-6 and TRBJ2-3, with 7 bases fitting TRBD1. CDR3 length: 15 residues. Germline V gives CDR1 SGHDT, CDR2 YYEEEE. V gave up 5 bases and J gave up 0 bases; unmatched junction bases: 6. The CDR3 region is CASSPVRGSTDTQYF. DNA of the CDR3: TGTGCCAGCAGTCCCGTCAGGGGGAGCACAGATACGCAGTATTTT.

This clonotype was recorded a few times. This chain links TRBV12-3 or TRBV12-4 with TRBJ1-5; 7 bases map to TRBD1. There are 16 residues in the CDR3. Losses at the gene ends were 8 bases for V and 1 base for J; bases not matched to a gene: 11. CDR3 in amino acids: CASRKTRDRSNQPQHF. The CDR3 region has the DNA TGTGCCAGCCGAAAGACCCGGGACAGAAGCAATCAGCCCCAGCATTTT.

The chain has TRBV19 and TRBJ1-1, with D maybe TRBD1 (5 bases). V gave up 4 bases and J gave up 4 bases, with 13 bases separating them. Germline assignment: CDR1 LNHDA and CDR2 SQIVND (reference sequence). The CDR3 extends over 14 amino acids. CDR3 bases: TGTGCCAGTAGTACCGGGACCCCGATCACTGAAGCTTTCTTT. Protein: CASSTGTPITEAFF. The full variable domain, completed using reference TRBV19 and TRBJ1-1, is DGGITQSPKYLFRKEGQNVTLSCEQNLNHDAMYWYRQDPGQGLRLIYYSQIVNDFQKGDIAEGYSVSREKKESFPLTVTSAQKNPTAFYLCASSTGTPITEAFFGQGTRLTVV.

This clonotype was observed a few times. The CDR3 DNA sequence: TGCAGTGCTAGAGATGCGACTAGCGGGGGGTTACAAGAGACCCAGTACTTC. Encoded protein: CSARDATSGGLQETQYF. V is TRBV20-1 and J is TRBJ2-5, with 13 bases identical to TRBD2. V lost 0 bases and J lost 2; bases outside the gene matches: 6. Germline V lookup: CDR1 DFQATT, CDR2 SNEGSKA (reference sequence). The CDR3 spans 17 residues.

The chain links TRBV5-6 to TRBJ1-5; 8 bases are shared with TRBD1. The CDR3 extends over 15 amino acids. With V trimmed by 4 bases and J by 2 bases, 5 bases remained unmatched. Germline CDR1 SGHDT, CDR2 YYEEEE. In nucleotides, the CDR3 is TGTGCCAGCAGCCACTCGACAGGGGGCAATCAGCCCCAGCATTTT. Its protein product is CASSHSTGGNQPQHF.

The V gene is TRBV20-1, the J gene TRBJ2-1; TRBD1 agrees at 8 bases. This CDR3 has 12 residues. J was trimmed by 6 bases and V by 6 bases; bases with no gene match: 4. The germline V gene has CDR1 DFQATT and CDR2 SNEGSKA (reference sequence). The CDR3 protein is CSADRAVNEQFF. CDR3 sequence (DNA): TGCAGTGCGGACAGGGCGGTCAATGAGCAGTTCTTC.

This clonotype was seen at least ten times. J is TRBJ2-4 and V is TRBV20-1, with D perhaps TRBD1 (5 bases). V was pared by 6 bases and J by 0 bases, with 18 bases between. Germline CDR1 and CDR2: DFQATT and SNEGSKA (reference sequence). CDR3 length: 16 residues. CDR3 in amino acids: CSAISETVLAKNIQYF. In DNA, the CDR3 is TGCAGTGCCATCAGCGAGACAGTTCTAGCCAAAAACATTCAGTACTTC.

This clonotype was seen many times. The rearrangement links TRBV7-2 to TRBJ2-1; a possible D gene is TRBD1 (5 bases). The length of the CDR3 is 13 residues. V was pared by 5 bases and J by 7 bases, with 12 bases between. Per germline, CDR1 SGHTA and CDR2 FQGNSA. CDR3 sequence: CASSTLRVNEQFF. The CDR3 DNA reads TGTGCCAGCAGCACTCTCAGGGTGAATGAGCAGTTCTTC.